This T cell receptor (beta chain) was captured in a study of cytomegalovirus exposure and HLA in healthy donors. Regarding the study as a whole: Published work reported that the classifier diagnosed cytomegalovirus status with high specificity and sensitivity. Across donors, most TCRs were seen rarely, yet some public ones were widespread. Altogether, around 160 TCR beta chains were recorded as cytomegalovirus-associated.

In germline, CDR1 is SGHRS, CDR2 YFSETQ. CDR3 size: 16 residues. The junction had 7 bases not matched to a gene; V was cut back by 0 bases and J by 10 bases. Concerning this clone itself: What it binds is not known.

Separation from the roughly 700-subject first cohort characterized the roughly 120-subject validation cohort, to which the donors belonged. The assay was immunoSEQ multiplex PCR, and TCRdb's table has in-frame clones only and misses some. The sample includes about 92,000 clones, approximately 93% of them seen just once. Sequenced input: PBMCs. The chain links TRBV5-1 to TRBJ2-4; 13 bases agree with TRBD2. This receptor was obtained from a woman aged 25 to 45 in good health and CMV-seropositive. CDR3 in DNA: TGCGCCAGCAGCTTGGGAGGGACTAGCGGGACCGATATTCAGTACTTC. This encodes CASSLGGTSGTDIQYF.